This T cell receptor beta chain was captured by sequencing in a study of blood T cell repertoires in COVID-19. Study background: COVID-19 samples from acute and convalescent phases originated in the United States, Italy and Spain. T cells, B-cell-depleted T cells, or PBMCs provided the cDNA or gDNA that served as material.

Methods used by the authors: Estimates of nucleated cell counts were drawn from the amplification of reference gene primers. The table came from immunoSEQ multiplex PCR; TCRdb's copy has only in-frame clones and leaves some out. The V and J calls and the clone size are those of that table, but D and trimming were determined from the DNA. Altogether fewer than 100,000 clones are present, 79% being singletons, with the ten largest covering nearly 25%. The CDR3 has 18 amino acids. The germline CDR1 and CDR2 sequences are MGHRA and YSYEKL. V trimming: 0 bases; J trimming: 1 base; junction bases outside the gene matches: 8.

Sequencing used peripheral blood. The V call is TRBV4-1, the J call TRBJ2-2, with TRBD2 matching 7 bases. This clonotype was sampled from a human donor in a cohort sampled during active COVID-19. CDR3 in amino acids: CASSQDRSGTENTGELFF. Here the CDR3 DNA reads TGCGCCAGCAGCCAAGATCGGAGCGGGACGGAGAACACCGGGGAGCTGTTTTTT.